These T cell receptor beta chains were read from a single sample in a study of beta chain features in type 1 diabetes. Using immunoSEQ multiplex PCR, the repertoire was profiled, and TCRdb retains in-frame clones only, with some absent. The sample lists a few hundred thousand clones, 11% occurring once. The sequencing input was naive CD4+ T cells from blood. The origin of the receptors is a man aged 25-40 years with type 1 diabetes. The conserved cysteine and the conserved F or W are not part of the CDR3 here. The size field is filled for only some rows; it gives once, few, many or a size class.

v_call: TRBV9; cdr3_length: 13; clone_size: few; cdr3_aa: ASSVEAGFGEKLF
v_call: TRBV6-5; cdr3_length: 13; clone_size: -; cdr3_aa: ASSYSFTANYGYT
v_call: TRBV10-3; cdr3_length: 12; clone_size: few; cdr3_aa: AIRGLAGTDTQY
v_call: TRBV4-1; cdr3_length: 16; clone_size: -; cdr3_aa: ASSHEPGLATTSGEQF
v_call: TRBV15; cdr3_length: 9; clone_size: -; cdr3_aa: ATSRSTEAF
v_call: TRBV7-9; cdr3_length: 11; clone_size: few; cdr3_aa: ASSLGESYEQY
v_call: TRBV29-1; cdr3_length: 11; clone_size: -; cdr3_aa: SVERTGEETQY
v_call: TRBV11-2; cdr3_length: 11; clone_size: few; cdr3_aa: ASSLEGQGSAF
v_call: TRBV7-2; cdr3_length: 9; clone_size: few; cdr3_aa: ASSLGPLAF
v_call: TRBV28; cdr3_length: 10; clone_size: -; cdr3_aa: ASRTSNQPQH
v_call: TRBV6-5; cdr3_length: 13; clone_size: few; cdr3_aa: ASSYEGTGDYGYT
v_call: TRBV7-2; cdr3_length: 10; clone_size: -; cdr3_aa: ASRGTDYGYT
v_call: TRBV9; cdr3_length: 13; clone_size: few; cdr3_aa: ASSEQGREAEKLF
v_call: TRBV2; cdr3_length: 12; clone_size: -; cdr3_aa: ASNTQGRGETQY